This T cell receptor (beta chain) was documented in a study of vaccination and CD4 T cells after COVID-19. There are a few counts of this clonotype. Its antigen is not known. With the Oncomine TCR Beta short-read assay, DNA from cultured CD4+ T cells was sequenced. Investigators isolated genomic DNA from cultured CD4+ T cells. TCRdb re-called the PCR reads through MiXCR, storing one row per CDR3 protein. Of 18,000 or so distinct CDR3 sequences listed, around half were seen once; the top ten hold about 4%. CDR1 is MNHEY, CDR2 SVGEGT, per germline. The germline V and J ends were trimmed by 0 bases and 1 base, with 6 bases remaining between them. The CDR3 totals 15 residues. Treatment given: roughly 10-day PBMC culture with coronavirus spike peptide pools or control peptides (ViraFEST assay). The ViraFEST method relied on peptide pools to expand antigen-specific T cells, followed by TCR sequencing. Fresh IL-2 medium was used to replace half of the medium on days 3 and 7.

Regarding the study as a whole: Vaccine-specific clones in convalescent patients were spike mono-reactive in 304 of 307 cases.

This TCR was sampled from a human donor who had recovered from COVID-19. This chain joins TRBV6-2 or TRBV6-3 and TRBJ2-2; D not resolved. The sequences come from CD4+ T cells from blood, cultured in vitro, collected before SARS-CoV-2 vaccination. CDR3 protein: CASSYSLWNTGELFF. CDR3 bases: TGTGCCAGCAGTTACTCGCTGTGGAACACCGGGGAGCTGTTTTTT.